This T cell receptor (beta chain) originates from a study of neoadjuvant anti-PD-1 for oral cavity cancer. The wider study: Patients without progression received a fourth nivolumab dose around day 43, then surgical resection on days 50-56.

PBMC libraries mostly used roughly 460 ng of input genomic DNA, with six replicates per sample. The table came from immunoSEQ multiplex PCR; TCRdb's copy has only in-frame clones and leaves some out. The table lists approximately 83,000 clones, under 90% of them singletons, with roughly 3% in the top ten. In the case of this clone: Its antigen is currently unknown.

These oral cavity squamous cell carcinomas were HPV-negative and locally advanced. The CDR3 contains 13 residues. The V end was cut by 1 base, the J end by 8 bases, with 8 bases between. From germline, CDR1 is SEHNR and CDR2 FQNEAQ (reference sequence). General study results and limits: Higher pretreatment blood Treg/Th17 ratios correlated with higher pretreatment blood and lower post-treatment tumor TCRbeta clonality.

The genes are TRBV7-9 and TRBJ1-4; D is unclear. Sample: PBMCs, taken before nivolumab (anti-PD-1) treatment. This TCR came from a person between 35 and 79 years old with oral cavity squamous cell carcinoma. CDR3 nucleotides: TGTGCCAGCAGCTTAGACACAGAAGAAAAACTGTTTTTT. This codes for CASSLDTEEKLFF.